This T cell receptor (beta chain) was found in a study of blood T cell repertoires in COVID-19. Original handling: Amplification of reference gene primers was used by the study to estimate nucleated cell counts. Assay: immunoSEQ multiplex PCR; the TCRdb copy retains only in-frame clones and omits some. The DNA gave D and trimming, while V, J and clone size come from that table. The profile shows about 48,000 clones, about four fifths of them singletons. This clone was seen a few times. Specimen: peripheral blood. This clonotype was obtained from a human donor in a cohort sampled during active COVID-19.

This chain's CDR3 is CASVGATVTYNEQFF. DNA of the CDR3: TGTGCCAGCGTGGGGGCGACAGTCACCTACAATGAGCAGTTCTTC. J is TRBJ2-1 and V is TRBV6-5; weak D call: TRBD1 (6 bases). The ends were cut back, 8 bases at V and 2 bases at J, with 16 bases in the middle. The CDR3 runs 15 residues. From germline, CDR1 is MNHEY and CDR2 SVGAGI.